This TCR gamma chain originates from a study of gamma-delta T cells after stem cell transplantation. This clone was counted between two and nine times. TCRdb reprocessed the RT-PCR reads using CATT. The table includes some 3,000 gamma-chain clones, roughly 18% detected once. Sequencing was carried out using gamma-delta T cells. The clonotype was recovered from a human donor. It is not recorded whose cells these are; they may come from a transplant donor.

The chain's CDR3 is CALCREELGKKIKVF. CDR3 DNA sequence: TGTGCCTTGTGCCGGGAAGAGTTGGGCAAAAAAATCAAGGTATTT. This rearrangement joins TRGV9 to TRGJP. Trimming removed 7 bases from V and 5 bases from J; junction bases left unmatched: 5. Germline CDR1 reads GITISATS; CDR2 reads ISYDGTV (reference sequence). The CDR3 contains 15 residues.